This T cell receptor (beta chain) was sequenced for a study of T cells in Graves' hyperthyroidism and ophthalmopathy (dated by TCRdb to between 2018 and 2020). About the investigation overall: Peripheral blood was sampled at the time of initial diagnosis, prior to any treatment. A discovery cohort of about 95 patients, 43 with Graves' ophthalmopathy and about 58 with stable Graves' hyperthyroidism, was used to find distinguishing TCR V-J signatures. Prospective prediction of ophthalmopathy was tested in an independent validation cohort of some 19 hyperthyroidism patients and around 16 patients who later progressed to ophthalmopathy. For training and testing, the 100 or so patients in the discovery cohort were randomly divided in a 7:3 ratio. In addition, the study compared T-cell repertoires in thyroid tissue and in blood from roughly 6 Graves' hyperthyroidism patients. After sampling, hyperthyroidism patients received methimazole starting at 30 mg daily, and ophthalmopathy patients received high-dose intravenous methylprednisolone. According to the paper, TCR Vbeta CDR3 sequencing was carried out on about 140 peripheral blood samples, which came from fewer than 50 ophthalmopathy, around 74 hyperthyroidism and roughly 17 progressor patients.

Regarding this clonotype: Its antigen is currently not known. Base quality data are lacking; no much larger clone is found one base away.

Broader findings and caveats from the paper: In validation, progression to ophthalmopathy was predicted by the model with 55% to 71% sensitivity and under 85% specificity, a median of roughly 6 months before onset. Sample size was not statistically predetermined, and investigators were not blinded to group allocation. In cross-validation, a model built on a 13 V-J signature told ophthalmopathy apart from stable hyperthyroidism with 87.88% sensitivity and approximately 81% specificity, and in testing the same model reached 80%/75%. Most expanded thyroid clonotypes (frequency above 0.001) were also detected in blood, a finding suggesting that blood repertoires may reflect thyroid immune responses.

Inclusive of the bounding cysteine and phenylalanine, the CDR3 is 13 residues long. Just the 39-base CDR3 DNA is kept, in frame starting at base 1. The germline V gene (reference sequence) sets CDR1 to SGHNT and CDR2 to YYREEE. V is cut by 3 bases and J by 7 bases, and the space between the germline ends is 11 bases. The TCR beta CDR3 regions were amplified from the RNA transcripts. The first round of RT-PCR for the TCR CDR3 was performed with the HTBI primer set and the Qiagen OneStep RT-PCR kit. The libraries were constructed in a second round of multiplex PCR and then size-selected and purified. Paired-end sequencing of the libraries was performed with 100 bp reads on an Illumina HiSeq2000. From the authors' description of their analysis: Raw data were processed with SOAPnuke, discarding reads with adapters, uncalled bases, mean Phred below 15, or no exact constant-primer or identifier match. High-quality paired reads were merged using COPE v1.2.5, and each unique nucleotide sequence was defined as a clonotype. MiTCR v1.1 was used to align the clonotypes against IMGT TRBV, TRBD and TRBJ reference segments. The analysis was restricted to V-J combinations with a frequency above 0.0001, which together covered 98% to 99.2% of the repertoires. The TCS score was defined as the ratio of F50 (clonal expansion) to E x V (chaos), calculated using BLOSUM62-based TCRdist between CDR3 peptides within each V-J. Welch's t-statistics and random forest reduced roughly 540 V-J features to roughly 13, which were used in a naive Bayes classifier (R e1071). TCRdb reprocessing: public reads trimmed at Q25 with fastp, clones called with MiXCR, in-frame beta chains kept. All rows with the same CDR3 protein become a single entry with the most common DNA and genes. Here the V and J calls rest on TCRdb's processing, not on the authors' analysis. In this sample the table shows about 560,000 distinct CDR3 sequences, 12% to 15% of which occur a single time. Roughly 13% of the sample lies in the top ten.

Stable Graves' hyperthyroidism was defined as the absence of progression to ophthalmopathy over 18 months of follow-up. Hyperthyroidism patients were newly diagnosed, had a disease duration of under 2 months, and were aged 18 to 65 years. Any patient with an uncontrolled infection, another autoimmune disease, pregnancy or lactation was excluded. Diagnoses were established on the basis of clinical symptoms, serum thyroxine and TRAb, thyroid ultrasound, and orbital computed tomography. PBMCs were separated from 8 to 10 ml of fresh peripheral blood using Ficoll-Paque density gradient centrifugation. Total RNA was extracted using Trizol reagent, and RNA quality was assessed on an Agilent 2100 Bioanalyzer.

This chain joins TRBV5-4 to TRBJ2-1; perhaps TRBD2 is the D gene, with 5 bases matching. The source of this sequence is a woman in her thirties or forties with Graves' hyperthyroidism. The specimen was blood. The DNA sequence is TGTGCCAGCAGCTCAGGAGCGGTGAATGAGCAGTTCTTC. Translation gives CASSSGAVNEQFF.